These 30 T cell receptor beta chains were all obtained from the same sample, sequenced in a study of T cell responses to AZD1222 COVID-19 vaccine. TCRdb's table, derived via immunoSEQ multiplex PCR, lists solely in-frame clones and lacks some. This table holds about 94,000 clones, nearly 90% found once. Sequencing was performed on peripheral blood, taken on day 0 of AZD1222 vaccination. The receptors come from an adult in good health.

The CDR3 DNA reads as TGTGCCAGCAGCTCTAGCGGGGGGGCCGCAGAGACCCAGTACTTC. Translating gives CASSSSGGAAETQYF. The gene calls are TRBV7-3 and TRBJ2-5; the match to TRBD2 covers 12 bases. CDR3 length: 15 amino acids. With V trimmed by 4 bases and J by 4 bases, 4 bases remained unmatched. Germline CDR1 and CDR2: SGHTA and FQGTGA.

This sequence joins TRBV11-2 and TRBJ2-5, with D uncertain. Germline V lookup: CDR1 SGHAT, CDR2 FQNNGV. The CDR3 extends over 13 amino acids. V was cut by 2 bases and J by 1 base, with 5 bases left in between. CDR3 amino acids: CASSLTIQETQYF. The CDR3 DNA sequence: TGTGCCAGCAGCTTAACTATCCAAGAGACCCAGTACTTC.

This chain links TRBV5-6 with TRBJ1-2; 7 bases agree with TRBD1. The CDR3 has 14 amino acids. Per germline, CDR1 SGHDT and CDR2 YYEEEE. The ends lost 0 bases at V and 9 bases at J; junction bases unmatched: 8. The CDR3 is CASSLDRGQASYTF. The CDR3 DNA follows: TGTGCCAGCAGCTTGGACCGTGGACAGGCTAGCTACACCTTC.

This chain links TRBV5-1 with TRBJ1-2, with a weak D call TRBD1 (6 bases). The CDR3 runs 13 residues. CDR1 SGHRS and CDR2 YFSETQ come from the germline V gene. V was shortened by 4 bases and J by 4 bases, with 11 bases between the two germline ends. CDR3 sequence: CASSPGGAYGYTF. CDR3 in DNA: TGCGCCAGCAGCCCCGGGGGGGCCTATGGCTACACCTTC. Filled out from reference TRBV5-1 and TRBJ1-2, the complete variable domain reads KAGVTQTPRYLIKTRGQQVTLSCSPISGHRSVSWYQQTPGQGLQFLFEYFSETQRNKGNFPGRFSGRQFSNSRSEMNVSTLELGDSALYLCASSPGGAYGYTFGSGTRLTVV.

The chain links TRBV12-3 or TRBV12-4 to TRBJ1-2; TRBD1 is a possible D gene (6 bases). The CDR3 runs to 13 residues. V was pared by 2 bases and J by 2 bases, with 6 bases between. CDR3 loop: CASSLQGNYGYTF. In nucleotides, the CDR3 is TGTGCCAGCAGTTTACAGGGGAACTATGGCTACACCTTC.

CDR3 sequence (DNA): TGTGCCAGCAGTGCGGGGGAGAGCTATGGCTACACCTTC. Protein sequence: CASSAGESYGYTF. V and J are TRBV6-4 and TRBJ1-2, with TRBD1 as a possible D gene (5 bases). The CDR3 has 13 residues. Trimming left V 4 bases short and J 4 bases short, with 10 bases between. Germline CDR1 reads MRHNA; CDR2 reads SNTAGT.

CDR3 nucleotide sequence: TGCGCCAGCAGCTTGGTTGCAGGGAGATCCTACGAGCAGTACTTC. Amino acid sequence: CASSLVAGRSYEQYF. The chain joins TRBV5-1 to TRBJ2-7, with D perhaps being TRBD1 or TRBD2 (5 bases each). Trimming pared 0 bases from V and 1 base from J, leaving 11 bases between. Germline lookup yields CDR1 SGHRS and CDR2 YFSETQ. The CDR3 is 15 amino acids.

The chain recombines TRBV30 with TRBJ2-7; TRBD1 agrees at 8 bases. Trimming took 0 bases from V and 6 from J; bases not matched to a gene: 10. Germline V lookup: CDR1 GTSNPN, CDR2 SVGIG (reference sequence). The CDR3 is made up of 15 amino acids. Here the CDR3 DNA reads TGTGCCTGGAGTGTATTAGGTCAGGGGGCAAGCGAGCAGTACTTC. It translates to CAWSVLGQGASEQYF.

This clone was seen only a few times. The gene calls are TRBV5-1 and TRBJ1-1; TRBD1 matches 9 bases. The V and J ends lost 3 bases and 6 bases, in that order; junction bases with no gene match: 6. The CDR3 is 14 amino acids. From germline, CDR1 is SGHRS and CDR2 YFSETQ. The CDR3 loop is CASSSRDRVSEAFF. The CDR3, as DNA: TGCGCCAGCAGCTCCCGGGACAGGGTTTCTGAAGCTTTCTTT.

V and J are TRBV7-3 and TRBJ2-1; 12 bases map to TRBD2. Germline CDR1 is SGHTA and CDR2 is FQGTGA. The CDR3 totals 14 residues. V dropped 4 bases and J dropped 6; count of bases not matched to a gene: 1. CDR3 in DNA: TGTGCCAGCAGCTCTAGCGGGGGGGCCAATGAGCAGTTCTTC. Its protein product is CASSSSGGANEQFF.

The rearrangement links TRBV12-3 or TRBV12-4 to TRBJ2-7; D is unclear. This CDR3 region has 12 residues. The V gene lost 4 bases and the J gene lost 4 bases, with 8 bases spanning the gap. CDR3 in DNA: TGTGCCAGCAGTTATGGCCTTTACGAGCAGTACTTC. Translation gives CASSYGLYEQYF.

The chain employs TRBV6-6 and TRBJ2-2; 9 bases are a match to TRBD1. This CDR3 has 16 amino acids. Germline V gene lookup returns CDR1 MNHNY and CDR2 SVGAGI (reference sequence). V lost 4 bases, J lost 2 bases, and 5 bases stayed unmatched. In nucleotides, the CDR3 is TGTGCCAGCAGTTCTCCGGACAGGGGCAACACCGGGGAGCTGTTTTTT. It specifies CASSSPDRGNTGELFF.

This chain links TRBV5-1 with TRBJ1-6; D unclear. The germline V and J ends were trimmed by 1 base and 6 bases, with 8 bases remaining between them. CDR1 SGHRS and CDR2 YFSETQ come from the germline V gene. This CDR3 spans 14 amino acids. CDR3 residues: CASSLTVTNSPLHF. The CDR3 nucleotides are TGCGCCAGCAGCTTGACAGTTACTAATTCACCCCTCCACTTT.

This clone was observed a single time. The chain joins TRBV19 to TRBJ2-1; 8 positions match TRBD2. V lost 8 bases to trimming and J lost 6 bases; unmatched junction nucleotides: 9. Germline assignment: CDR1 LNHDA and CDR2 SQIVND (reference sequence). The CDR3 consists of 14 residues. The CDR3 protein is CASRIAGNFNEQFF. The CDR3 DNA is TGTGCCAGTCGCATAGCGGGGAACTTCAATGAGCAGTTCTTC.

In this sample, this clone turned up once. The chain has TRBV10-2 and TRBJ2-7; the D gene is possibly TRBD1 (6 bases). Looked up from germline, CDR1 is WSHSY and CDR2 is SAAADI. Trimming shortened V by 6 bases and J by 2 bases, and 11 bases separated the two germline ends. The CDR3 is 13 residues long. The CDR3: CASRRTETYEQYF. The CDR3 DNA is TGCGCCAGCAGAAGGACAGAGACCTACGAGCAGTACTTC.

The CDR3 nucleotides are TGCGCCAGCAGCTTGGGGGCAGCCGACCCGCCTGGAAACACCATATATTTT. Translating it yields CASSLGAADPPGNTIYF. The gene calls are TRBV5-1 and TRBJ1-3, with D uncertain. This CDR3 contains 17 residues. The V gene lost 0 bases and the J gene lost 2 bases, with 15 bases spanning the gap. The germline gives CDR1 SGHRS, CDR2 YFSETQ.

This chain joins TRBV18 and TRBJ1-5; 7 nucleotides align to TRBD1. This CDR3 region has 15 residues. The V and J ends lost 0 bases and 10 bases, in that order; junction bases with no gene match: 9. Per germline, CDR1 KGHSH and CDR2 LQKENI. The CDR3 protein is CASSPPGQGGGPQHF. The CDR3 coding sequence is TGTGCCAGCTCACCACCCGGGCAGGGGGGAGGACCCCAGCATTTT.

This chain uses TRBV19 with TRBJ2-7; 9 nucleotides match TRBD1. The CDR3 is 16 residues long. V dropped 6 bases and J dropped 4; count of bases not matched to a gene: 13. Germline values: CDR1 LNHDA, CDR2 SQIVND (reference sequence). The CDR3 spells CASSTNTGGPEYEQYF. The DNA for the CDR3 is TGTGCCAGTAGCACCAACACAGGGGGCCCTGAGTACGAGCAGTACTTC.

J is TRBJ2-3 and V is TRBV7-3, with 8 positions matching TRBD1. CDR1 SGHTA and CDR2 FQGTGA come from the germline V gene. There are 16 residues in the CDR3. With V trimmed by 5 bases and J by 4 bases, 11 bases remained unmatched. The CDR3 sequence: CASSPQGAWGADTQYF. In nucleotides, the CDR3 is TGTGCCAGCAGCCCGCAGGGGGCCTGGGGGGCAGATACGCAGTATTTT.

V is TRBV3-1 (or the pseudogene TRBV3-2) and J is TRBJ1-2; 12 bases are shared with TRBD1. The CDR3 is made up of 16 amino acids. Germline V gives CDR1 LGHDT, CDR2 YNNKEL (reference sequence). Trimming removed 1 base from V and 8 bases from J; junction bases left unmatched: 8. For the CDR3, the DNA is TGTGCCAGCAGCCAAGGCGGGGACAGGGGGCATGGGGGCTACACCTTC. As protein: CASSQGGDRGHGGYTF.

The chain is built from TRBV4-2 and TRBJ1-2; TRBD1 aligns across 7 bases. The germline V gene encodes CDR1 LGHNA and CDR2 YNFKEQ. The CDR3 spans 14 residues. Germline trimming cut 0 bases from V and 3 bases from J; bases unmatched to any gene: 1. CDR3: CASSQDTGDYGYTF. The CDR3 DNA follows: TGTGCCAGCAGCCAAGATACAGGGGACTATGGCTACACCTTC.

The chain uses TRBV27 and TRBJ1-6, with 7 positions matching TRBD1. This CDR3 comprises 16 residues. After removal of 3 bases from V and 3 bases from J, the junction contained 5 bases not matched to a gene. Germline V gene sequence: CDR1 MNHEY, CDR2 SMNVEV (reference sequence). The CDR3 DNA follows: TGTGCCAGCAGTTTCCGGACAGGTGACTATAATTCACCCCTCCACTTT. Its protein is CASSFRTGDYNSPLHF.

CDR3 nucleotides: TGTGCCAGCAGTCCCCCGGGCAGGGTCACAGATACGCAGTATTTT. Its translation: CASSPPGRVTDTQYF. The chain joins TRBV28 to TRBJ2-3; D possibly corresponds to TRBD1 (5 bases). V was clipped by 5 bases and J by 2 bases, with 14 bases between them. This CDR3 contains 15 residues. In germline, CDR1 is MDHEN, CDR2 SYDVKM.

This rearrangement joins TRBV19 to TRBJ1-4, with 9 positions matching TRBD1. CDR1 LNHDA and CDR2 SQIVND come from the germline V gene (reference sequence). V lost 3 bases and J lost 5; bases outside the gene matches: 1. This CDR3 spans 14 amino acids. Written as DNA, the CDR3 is TGTGCCAGTAGTATGGGGACAGGGAATGAAAAACTGTTTTTT. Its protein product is CASSMGTGNEKLFF.

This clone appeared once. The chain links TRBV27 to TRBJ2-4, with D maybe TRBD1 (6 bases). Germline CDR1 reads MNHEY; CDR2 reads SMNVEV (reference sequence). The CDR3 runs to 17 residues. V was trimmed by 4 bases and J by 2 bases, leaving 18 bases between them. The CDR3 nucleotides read TGTGCCAGCAGTTGGACGGGCCAGGGGCGATCCAAAAACATTCAGTACTTC. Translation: CASSWTGQGRSKNIQYF.

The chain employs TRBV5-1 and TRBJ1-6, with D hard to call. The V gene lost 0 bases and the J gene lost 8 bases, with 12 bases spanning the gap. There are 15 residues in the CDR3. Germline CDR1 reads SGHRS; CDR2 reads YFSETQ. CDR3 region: CASSLEWKRDSPLHF. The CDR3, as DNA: TGCGCCAGCAGCTTGGAGTGGAAGCGTGATTCACCCCTCCACTTT.

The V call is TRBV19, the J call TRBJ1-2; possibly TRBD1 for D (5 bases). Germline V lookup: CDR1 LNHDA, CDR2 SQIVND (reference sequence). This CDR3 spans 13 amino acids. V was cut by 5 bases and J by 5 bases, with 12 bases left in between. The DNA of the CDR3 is TGTGCCAGTAGTTGGGGGAAGGGATATGGCTACACCTTC. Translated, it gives CASSWGKGYGYTF.

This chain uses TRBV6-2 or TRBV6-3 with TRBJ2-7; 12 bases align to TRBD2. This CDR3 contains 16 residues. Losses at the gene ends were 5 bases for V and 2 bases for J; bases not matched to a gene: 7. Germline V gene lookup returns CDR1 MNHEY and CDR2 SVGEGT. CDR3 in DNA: TGTGCCAGCAGTCCCCCGGGACTAGCGGGCCCCTACGAGCAGTACTTC. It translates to CASSPPGLAGPYEQYF.

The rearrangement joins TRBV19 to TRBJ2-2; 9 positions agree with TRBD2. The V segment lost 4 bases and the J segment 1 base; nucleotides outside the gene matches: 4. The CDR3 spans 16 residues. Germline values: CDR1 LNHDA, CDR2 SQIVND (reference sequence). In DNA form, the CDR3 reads TGTGCCAGTAGTAAGACTAGCGGTGAGAACACCGGGGAGCTGTTTTTT. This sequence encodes CASSKTSGENTGELFF.

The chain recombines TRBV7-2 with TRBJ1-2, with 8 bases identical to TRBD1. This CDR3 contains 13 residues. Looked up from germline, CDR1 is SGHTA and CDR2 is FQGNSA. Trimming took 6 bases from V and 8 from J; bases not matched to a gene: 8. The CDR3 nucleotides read TGTGCCAGCAGACCAGACAGGGGACGGGGCTACACCTTC. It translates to CASRPDRGRGYTF.